Sequencing of this T cell receptor (beta chain) was carried out in a study of regulatory T cells in long-lasting Graves disease. HTBI primers from iRepertoire and Arm-PCR of CDR3 regions yielded the TCR beta libraries. TCRdb reprocessed the multiplex PCR reads via MiXCR and lists one record per CDR3 protein. The data hold hundreds of thousands of distinct CDR3 sequences, with under 20% observed a single time. This clonotype was picked up many times. Its antigen is currently unknown. The germline V gene has CDR1 SGHRS and CDR2 YFSETQ. The CDR3 covers 15 residues. The J segment lost 5 bases and the V segment lost 7 bases, leaving 11 bases of the junction unmatched. Documented time point: newly diagnosed GD, antithyroid drugs for less than 3 months. From PBMCs, RNA was extracted and then used to make the TCR library. Study-level points and caveats: TRBV28 was favored in persistent disease, as were TRBJ1-2 and TRBJ2-5.

This sample also appeared in a second study, on T cells in Graves' hyperthyroidism and ophthalmopathy.

The sequence was obtained from a woman aged 25 to 45 with Graves disease. This sample comprised peripheral blood mononuclear cells (PBMCs), obtained at new diagnosis, from a patient treated with antithyroid drugs. This rearrangement joins TRBV5-1 to TRBJ2-3; 9 bases map to TRBD1. The CDR3 region is CASRRGTGYLDTQYF. In DNA form, the CDR3 reads TGCGCCAGCCGCAGAGGGACAGGGTATTTAGATACGCAGTATTTT.